Sequencing of this TCR beta chain was carried out in a study of vaccination effects on CD4 cells after COVID-19. Ahead of sequencing, the ViraFEST assay grew antigen-specific CD4+ T cells using viral peptide pools. Following culture for about ten days, CD4+ T cells were isolated. Between March and December 2020, the person had a SARS-CoV-2 infection that PCR confirmed. Stimulation with an HIV-1 Nef peptide pool defined the negative control culture. Sequencing used immunoSEQ multiplex PCR; TCRdb keeps in-frame clones, though not all of them. The sample consists of 55,000 or so clones, around 80% of them appearing once. Germline CDR1 and CDR2: SGHAT and FQNNGV. The CDR3 has 14 residues. The ends were cut back, 2 bases at V and 0 bases at J, with 7 bases in the middle. General study findings and limits: The study found marked clonal contraction of infection- and vaccine-induced clones late after vaccination.

Concerning this clone itself: Its antigen is unidentified.

This material consisted of CD4+ T cells from PBMCs cultured with HIV peptides, taken before COVID-19 vaccination. Subset reported: HIV-1 Nef peptide pool negative control/reference culture. This TCR derives from a human donor who had a prior SARS-CoV-2 infection. The gene calls are TRBV11-2 and TRBJ1-1; no definite D call. The CDR3, as DNA: TGTGCCAGCAGCTTATGGGGAGTGAACACTGAAGCTTTCTTT. This gives the protein CASSLWGVNTEAFF.